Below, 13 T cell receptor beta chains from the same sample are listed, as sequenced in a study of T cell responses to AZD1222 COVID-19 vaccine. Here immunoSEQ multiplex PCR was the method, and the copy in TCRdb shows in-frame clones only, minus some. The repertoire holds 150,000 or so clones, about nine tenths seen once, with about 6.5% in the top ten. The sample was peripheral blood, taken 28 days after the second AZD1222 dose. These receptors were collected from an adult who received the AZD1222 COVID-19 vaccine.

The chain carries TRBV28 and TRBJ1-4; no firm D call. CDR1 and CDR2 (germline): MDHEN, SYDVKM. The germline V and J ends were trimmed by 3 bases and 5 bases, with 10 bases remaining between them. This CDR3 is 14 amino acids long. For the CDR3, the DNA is TGTGCCAGCAGTTTGTCCGGAGAAAATGAAAAACTGTTTTTT. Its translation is CASSLSGENEKLFF.

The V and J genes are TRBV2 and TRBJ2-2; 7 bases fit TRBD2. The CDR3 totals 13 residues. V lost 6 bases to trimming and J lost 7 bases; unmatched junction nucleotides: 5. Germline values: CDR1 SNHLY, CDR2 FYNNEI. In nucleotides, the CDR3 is TGTGCCAGCAGCGAACGCGGGGGCGGGGAGCTGTTTTTT. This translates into CASSERGGGELFF. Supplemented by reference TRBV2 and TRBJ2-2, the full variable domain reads EPEVTQTPSHQVTQMGQEVILRCVPISNHLYFYWYRQILGQKVEFLVSFYNNEISEKSEIFDDQFSVERPDGSNFTLKIRSTKLEDSAMYFCASSERGGGELFFGEGSRLTVL.

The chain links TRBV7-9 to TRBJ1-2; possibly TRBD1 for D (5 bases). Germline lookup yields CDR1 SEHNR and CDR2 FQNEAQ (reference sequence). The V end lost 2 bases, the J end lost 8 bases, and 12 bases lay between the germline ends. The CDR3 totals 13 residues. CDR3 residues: CASSLKTAHGYTF. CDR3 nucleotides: TGTGCCAGCAGCTTAAAGACAGCACACGGCTACACCTTC.

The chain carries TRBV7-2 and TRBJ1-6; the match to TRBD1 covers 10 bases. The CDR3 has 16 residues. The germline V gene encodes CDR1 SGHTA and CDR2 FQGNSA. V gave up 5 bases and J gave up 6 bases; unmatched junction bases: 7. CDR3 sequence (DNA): TGTGCCAGCAGCACACTCGACAGGGGGCGTAATTCACCCCTCCACTTT. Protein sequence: CASSTLDRGRNSPLHF. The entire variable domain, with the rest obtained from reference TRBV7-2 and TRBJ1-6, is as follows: GAGVSQSPSNKVTEKGKDVELRCDPISGHTALYWYRQSLGQGLEFLIYFQGNSAPDKSGLPSDRFSAERTGGSVSTLTIQRTQQEDSAVYLCASSTLDRGRNSPLHFGNGTRLTVT.

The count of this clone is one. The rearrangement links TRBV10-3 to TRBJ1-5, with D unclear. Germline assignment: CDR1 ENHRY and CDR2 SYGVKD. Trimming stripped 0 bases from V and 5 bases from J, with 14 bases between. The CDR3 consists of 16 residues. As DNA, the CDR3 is TGTGCCATCAGTGAGTCAGGGTGGGAGCCCTATCAGCCCCAGCATTTT. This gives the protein CAISESGWEPYQPQHF.

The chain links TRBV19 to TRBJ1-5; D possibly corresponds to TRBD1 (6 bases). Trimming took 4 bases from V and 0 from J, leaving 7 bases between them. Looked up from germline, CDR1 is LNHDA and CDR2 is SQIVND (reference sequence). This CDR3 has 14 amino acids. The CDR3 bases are TGTGCCAGTAGTAGACAGGATAGCAATCAGCCCCAGCATTTT. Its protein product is CASSRQDSNQPQHF.

CDR3 nucleotide sequence: TGTGCCAGTAGTCCAGGACAGGGTGAGACCCAGTACTTC. This gives the protein CASSPGQGETQYF. The V and J genes are TRBV19 and TRBJ2-5; 8 bases are a match to TRBD1. The J segment lost 5 bases and the V segment lost 5 bases, leaving 4 bases of the junction unmatched. The CDR3 runs 13 residues. Germline V gives CDR1 LNHDA, CDR2 SQIVND (reference sequence). Full variable domain (rest looked up from reference TRBV19 and TRBJ2-5): DGGITQSPKYLFRKEGQNVTLSCEQNLNHDAMYWYRQDPGQGLRLIYYSQIVNDFQKGDIAEGYSVSREKKESFPLTVTSAQKNPTAFYLCASSPGQGETQYFGPGTRLLVL.

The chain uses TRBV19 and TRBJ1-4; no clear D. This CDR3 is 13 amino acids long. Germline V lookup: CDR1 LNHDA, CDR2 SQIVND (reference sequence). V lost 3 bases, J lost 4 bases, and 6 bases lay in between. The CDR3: CASSIRINEKLFF. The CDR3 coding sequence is TGTGCCAGTAGTATCAGGATTAATGAAAAACTGTTTTTT.

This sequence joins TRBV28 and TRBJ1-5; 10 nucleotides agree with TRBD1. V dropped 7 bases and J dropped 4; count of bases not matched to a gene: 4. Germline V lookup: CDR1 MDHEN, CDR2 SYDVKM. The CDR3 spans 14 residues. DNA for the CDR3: TGTGCCAGCACCAGGACAGGGGGGAATCAGCCCCAGCATTTT. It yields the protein CASTRTGGNQPQHF.

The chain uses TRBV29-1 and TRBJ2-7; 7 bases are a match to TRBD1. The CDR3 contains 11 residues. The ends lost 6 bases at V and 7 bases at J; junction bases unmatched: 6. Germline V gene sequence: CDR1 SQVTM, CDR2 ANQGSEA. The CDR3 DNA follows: TGCAGCGTCTCGACAGGGAAGGAGCAGTACTTC. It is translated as CSVSTGKEQYF.

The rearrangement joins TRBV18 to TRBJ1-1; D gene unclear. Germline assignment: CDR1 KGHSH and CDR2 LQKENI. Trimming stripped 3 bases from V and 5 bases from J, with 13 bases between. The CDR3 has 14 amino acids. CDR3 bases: TGTGCCAGCTCACCCACCTCCTATGGGACTGAAGCTTTCTTT. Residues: CASSPTSYGTEAFF.

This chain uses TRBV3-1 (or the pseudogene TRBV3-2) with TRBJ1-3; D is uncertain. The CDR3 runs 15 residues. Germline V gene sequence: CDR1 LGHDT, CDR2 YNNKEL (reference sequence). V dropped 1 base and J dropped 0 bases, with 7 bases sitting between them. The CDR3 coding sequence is TGTGCCAGCAGCCAAGCTCAAAGCTCTGGAAACACCATATATTTT. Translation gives CASSQAQSSGNTIYF.

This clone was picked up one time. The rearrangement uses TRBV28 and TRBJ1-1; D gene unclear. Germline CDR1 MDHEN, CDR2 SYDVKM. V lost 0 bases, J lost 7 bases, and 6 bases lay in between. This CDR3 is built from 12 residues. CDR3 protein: CASSLWTREAFF. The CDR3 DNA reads TGTGCCAGCAGTTTATGGACACGTGAAGCTTTCTTT.